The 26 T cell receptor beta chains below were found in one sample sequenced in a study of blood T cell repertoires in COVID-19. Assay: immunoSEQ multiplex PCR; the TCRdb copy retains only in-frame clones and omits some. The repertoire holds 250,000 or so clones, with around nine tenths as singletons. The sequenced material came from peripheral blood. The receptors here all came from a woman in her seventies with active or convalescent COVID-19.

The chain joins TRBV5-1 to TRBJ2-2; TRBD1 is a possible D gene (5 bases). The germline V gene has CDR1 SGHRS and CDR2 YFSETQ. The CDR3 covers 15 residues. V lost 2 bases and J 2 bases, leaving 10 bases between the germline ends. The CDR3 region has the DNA TGCGCCAGCAGCTTCGACAGAGTCAACACCGGGGAGCTGTTTTTT. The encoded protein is CASSFDRVNTGELFF.

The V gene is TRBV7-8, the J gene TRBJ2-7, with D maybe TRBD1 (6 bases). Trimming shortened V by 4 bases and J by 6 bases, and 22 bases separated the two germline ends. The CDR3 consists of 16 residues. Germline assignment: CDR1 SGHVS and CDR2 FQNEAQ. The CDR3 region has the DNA TGTGCCAGCAGCTATGTACCGGGGACACGCCAGGGCGAGCAGTACTTC. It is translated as CASSYVPGTRQGEQYF.

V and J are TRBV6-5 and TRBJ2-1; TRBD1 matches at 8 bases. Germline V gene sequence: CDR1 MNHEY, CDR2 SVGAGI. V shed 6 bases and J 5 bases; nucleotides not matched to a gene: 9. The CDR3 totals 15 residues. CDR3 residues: CASRDTGGQNNEQFF. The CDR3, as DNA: TGTGCCAGCAGAGACACAGGGGGTCAGAACAATGAGCAGTTCTTC.

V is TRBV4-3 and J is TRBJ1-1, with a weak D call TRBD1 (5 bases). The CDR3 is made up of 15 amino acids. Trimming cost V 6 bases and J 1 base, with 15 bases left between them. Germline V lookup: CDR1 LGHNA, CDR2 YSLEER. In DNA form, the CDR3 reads TGCGCCAGCAGGGGGGGAGTCAGGGAGAACACTGAAGCTTTCTTT. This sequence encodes CASRGGVRENTEAFF.

The CDR3 protein is CASSLVVEFFSQGNQPQHF. DNA for the CDR3: TGTGCCAGCAGCTTGGTAGTCGAGTTTTTCAGCCAGGGCAATCAGCCCCAGCATTTT. The chain combines TRBV5-8 with TRBJ1-5; the D is unclear. The V and J ends lost 0 bases and 2 bases respectively, with 21 bases between them. This CDR3 contains 19 residues. Per germline, CDR1 SGHTS and CDR2 YDEGEE.

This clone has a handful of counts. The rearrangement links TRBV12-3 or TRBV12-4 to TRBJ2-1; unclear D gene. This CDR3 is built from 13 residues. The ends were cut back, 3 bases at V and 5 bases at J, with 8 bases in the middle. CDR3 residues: CASSLRPNNEQFF. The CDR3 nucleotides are TGTGCCAGCAGTTTGCGGCCGAACAATGAGCAGTTCTTC.

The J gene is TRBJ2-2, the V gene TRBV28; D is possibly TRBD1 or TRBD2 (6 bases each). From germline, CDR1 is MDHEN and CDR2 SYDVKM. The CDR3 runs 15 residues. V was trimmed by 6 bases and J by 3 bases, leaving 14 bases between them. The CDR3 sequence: CASRLGGTYTGELFF. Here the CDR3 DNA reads TGTGCCAGCAGGTTAGGGGGGACCTACACCGGGGAGCTGTTTTTT.

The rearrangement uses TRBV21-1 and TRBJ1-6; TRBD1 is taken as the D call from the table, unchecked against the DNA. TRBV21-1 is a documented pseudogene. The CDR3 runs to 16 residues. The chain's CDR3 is CASSTFRQGLHSPLHF. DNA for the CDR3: TGTGCCAGCAGCACGTTCAGACAGGGGTTACATTCACCCCTCCACTTT.

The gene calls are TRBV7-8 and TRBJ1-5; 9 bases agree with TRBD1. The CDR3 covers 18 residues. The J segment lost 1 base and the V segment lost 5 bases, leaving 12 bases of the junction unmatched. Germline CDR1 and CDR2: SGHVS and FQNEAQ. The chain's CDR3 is CASSPDTGTGPSNQPQHF. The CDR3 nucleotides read TGTGCCAGCAGCCCGGACACCGGGACAGGGCCGAGCAATCAGCCCCAGCATTTT.

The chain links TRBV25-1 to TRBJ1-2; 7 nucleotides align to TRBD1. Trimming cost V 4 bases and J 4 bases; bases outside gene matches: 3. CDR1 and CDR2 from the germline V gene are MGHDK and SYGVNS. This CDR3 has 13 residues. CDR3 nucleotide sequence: TGTGCCAGCAGTGCGGGACAGATCTATGGCTACACCTTC. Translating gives CASSAGQIYGYTF.

CDR3 protein: CASSQDPRTEAFF. DNA of the CDR3: TGTGCCAGCAGCCAAGATCCCAGGACTGAAGCTTTCTTT. This chain uses TRBV3-1 (or the pseudogene TRBV3-2) with TRBJ1-1; unclear D gene. Trimming removed 0 bases from V and 5 bases from J, with 7 bases in between. This CDR3 has 13 amino acids. Germline-derived CDR1 and CDR2 are LGHDT and YNNKEL (reference sequence).

The CDR3 DNA is TGTGCCAGCAGTTACACCCCGGACAGGAGATCGGTACAGCCCCAGCATTTT. It encodes CASSYTPDRRSVQPQHF. The chain is built from TRBV6-2 or TRBV6-3 and TRBJ1-5; 7 bases are a match to TRBD1. The V and J ends lost 2 bases and 7 bases, in that order; junction bases with no gene match: 14. The CDR3 runs to 17 residues. From germline, CDR1 is MNHEY and CDR2 SVGEGT.

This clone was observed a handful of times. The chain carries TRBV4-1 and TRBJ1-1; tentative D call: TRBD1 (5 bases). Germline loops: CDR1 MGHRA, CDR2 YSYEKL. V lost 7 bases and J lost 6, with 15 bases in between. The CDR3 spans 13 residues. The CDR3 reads CASMSQGSPEAFF. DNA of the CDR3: TGCGCCAGCATGTCCCAGGGATCCCCTGAAGCTTTCTTT.

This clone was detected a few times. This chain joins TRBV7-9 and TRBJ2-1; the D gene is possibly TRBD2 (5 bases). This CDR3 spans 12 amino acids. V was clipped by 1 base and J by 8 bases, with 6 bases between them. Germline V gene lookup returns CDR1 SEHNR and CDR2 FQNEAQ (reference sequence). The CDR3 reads CASSLVRDEQFF. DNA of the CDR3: TGTGCCAGCAGCTTAGTGAGGGATGAGCAGTTCTTC.

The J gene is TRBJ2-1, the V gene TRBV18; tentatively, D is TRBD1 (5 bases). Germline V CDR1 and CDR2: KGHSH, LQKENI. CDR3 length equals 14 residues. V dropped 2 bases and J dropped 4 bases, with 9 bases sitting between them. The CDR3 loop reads CASSPYRQYNEQFF. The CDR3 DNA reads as TGTGCCAGCTCACCATACAGGCAGTACAATGAGCAGTTCTTC.

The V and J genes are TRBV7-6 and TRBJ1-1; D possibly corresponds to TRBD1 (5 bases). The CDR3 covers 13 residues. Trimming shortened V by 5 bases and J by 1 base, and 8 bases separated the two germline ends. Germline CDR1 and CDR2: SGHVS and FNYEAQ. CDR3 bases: TGTGCCAGCAGCATGACAGCGAACACTGAAGCTTTCTTT. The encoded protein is CASSMTANTEAFF.

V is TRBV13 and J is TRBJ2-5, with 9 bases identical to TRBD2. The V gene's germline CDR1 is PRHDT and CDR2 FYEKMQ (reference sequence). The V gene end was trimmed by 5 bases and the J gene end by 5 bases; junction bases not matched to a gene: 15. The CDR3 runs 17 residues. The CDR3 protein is CASSPLGVLAGSETQYF. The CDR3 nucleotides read TGTGCCAGCAGCCCATTGGGGGTTCTAGCGGGGTCGGAGACCCAGTACTTC.

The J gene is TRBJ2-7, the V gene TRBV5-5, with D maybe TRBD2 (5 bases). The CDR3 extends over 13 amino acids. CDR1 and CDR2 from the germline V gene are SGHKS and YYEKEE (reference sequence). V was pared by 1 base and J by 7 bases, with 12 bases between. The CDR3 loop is CASSLQGPGEQYF. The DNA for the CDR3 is TGTGCCAGCAGCTTGCAAGGGCCGGGGGAGCAGTACTTC.

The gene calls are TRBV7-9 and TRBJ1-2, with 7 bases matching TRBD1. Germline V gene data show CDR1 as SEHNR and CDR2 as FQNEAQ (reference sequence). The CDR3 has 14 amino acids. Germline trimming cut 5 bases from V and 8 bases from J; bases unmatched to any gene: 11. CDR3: CASSHKGGSSGYTF. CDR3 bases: TGTGCCAGCAGCCACAAAGGGGGCAGCTCCGGCTACACCTTC.

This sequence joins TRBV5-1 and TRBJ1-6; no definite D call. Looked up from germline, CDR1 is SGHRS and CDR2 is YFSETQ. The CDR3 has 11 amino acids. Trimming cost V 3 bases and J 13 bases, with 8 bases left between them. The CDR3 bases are TGCGCCAGCAGCTCTGTCGGTCCCCTCCACTTT. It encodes CASSSVGPLHF.

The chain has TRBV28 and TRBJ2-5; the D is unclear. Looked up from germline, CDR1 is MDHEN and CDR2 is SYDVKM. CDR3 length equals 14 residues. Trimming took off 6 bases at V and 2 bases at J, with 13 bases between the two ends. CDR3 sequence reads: CASSQFALQETQYF. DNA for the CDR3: TGTGCCAGCAGCCAGTTTGCCCTTCAAGAGACCCAGTACTTC.

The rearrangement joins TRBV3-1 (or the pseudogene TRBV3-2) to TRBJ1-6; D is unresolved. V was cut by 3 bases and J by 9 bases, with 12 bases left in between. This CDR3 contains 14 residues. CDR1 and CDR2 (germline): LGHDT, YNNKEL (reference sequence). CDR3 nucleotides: TGTGCCAGCAGCCAGTCTAACAGCCTTTCACCCCTCCACTTT. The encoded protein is CASSQSNSLSPLHF.

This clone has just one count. The CDR3 here is CATNRPMNTEAFF. For the CDR3, the DNA is TGTGCCACAAACAGGCCCATGAACACTGAAGCTTTCTTT. The V gene is TRBV6-5, the J gene TRBJ1-1, with a possible D match to TRBD1 (5 bases). CDR1 and CDR2 from the germline V gene are MNHEY and SVGAGI. This CDR3 contains 13 residues. Deletions cut 10 bases from V and 0 bases from J, with 12 bases between.

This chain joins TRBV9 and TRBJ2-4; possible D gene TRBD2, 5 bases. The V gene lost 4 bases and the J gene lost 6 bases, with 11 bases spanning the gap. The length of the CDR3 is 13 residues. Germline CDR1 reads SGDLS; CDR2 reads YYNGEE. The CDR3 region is CASSPGGGNIQYF. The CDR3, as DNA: TGTGCCAGCAGCCCCGGAGGAGGAAACATTCAGTACTTC.

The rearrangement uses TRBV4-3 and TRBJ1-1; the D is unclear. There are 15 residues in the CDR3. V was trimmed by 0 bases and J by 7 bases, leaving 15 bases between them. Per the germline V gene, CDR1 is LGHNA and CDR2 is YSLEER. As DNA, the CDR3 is TGCGCCAGCAGCCAAGAGGGCGGATGGAGGGATGAAGCTTTCTTT. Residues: CASSQEGGWRDEAFF.

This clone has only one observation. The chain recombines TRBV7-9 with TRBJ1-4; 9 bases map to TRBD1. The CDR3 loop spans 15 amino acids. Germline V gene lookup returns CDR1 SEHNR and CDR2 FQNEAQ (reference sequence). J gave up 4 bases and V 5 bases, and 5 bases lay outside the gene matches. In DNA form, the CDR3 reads TGTGCCAGCAGCCGAGGGACAGGGCTTAATGAAAAACTGTTTTTT. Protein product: CASSRGTGLNEKLFF.